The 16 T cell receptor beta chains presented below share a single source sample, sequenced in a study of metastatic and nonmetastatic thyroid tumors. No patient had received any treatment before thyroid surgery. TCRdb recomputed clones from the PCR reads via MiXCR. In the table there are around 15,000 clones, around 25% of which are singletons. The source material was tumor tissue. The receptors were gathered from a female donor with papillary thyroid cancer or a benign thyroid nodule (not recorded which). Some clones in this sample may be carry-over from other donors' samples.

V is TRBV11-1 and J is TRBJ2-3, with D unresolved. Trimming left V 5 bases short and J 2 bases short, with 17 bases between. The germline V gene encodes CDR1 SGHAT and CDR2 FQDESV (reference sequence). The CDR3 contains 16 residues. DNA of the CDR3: TGTGCCAGCAGCCGAAACCCGGGTGGTGACACAGATACGCAGTATTTT. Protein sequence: CASSRNPGGDTDTQYF. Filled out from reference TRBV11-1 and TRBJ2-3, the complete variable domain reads EAEVAQSPRYKITEKSQAVAFWCDPISGHATLYWYRQILGQGPELLVQFQDESVVDDSQLPKDRFSAERLKGVDSTLKIQPAELGDSAMYLCASSRNPGGDTDTQYFGPGTRLTVL.

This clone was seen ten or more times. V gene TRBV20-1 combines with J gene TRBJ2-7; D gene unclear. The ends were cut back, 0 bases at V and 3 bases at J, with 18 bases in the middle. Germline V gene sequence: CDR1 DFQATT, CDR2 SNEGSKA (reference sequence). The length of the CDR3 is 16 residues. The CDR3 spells CSARDKDAVWNYEQYF. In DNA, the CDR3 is TGCAGTGCTAGAGATAAGGACGCGGTCTGGAACTACGAGCAGTACTTC.

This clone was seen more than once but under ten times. CDR3 in DNA: TGTGCCAGCAGCTCGGGGACGGAGGGGTATGGCTACACCTTC. It specifies CASSSGTEGYGYTF. The chain couples TRBV11-2 to TRBJ1-2; a weak D match, TRBD1 (5 bases). Germline CDR1 reads SGHAT; CDR2 reads FQNNGV. V was clipped by 4 bases and J by 5 bases, with 14 bases between them. The CDR3 has 14 amino acids.

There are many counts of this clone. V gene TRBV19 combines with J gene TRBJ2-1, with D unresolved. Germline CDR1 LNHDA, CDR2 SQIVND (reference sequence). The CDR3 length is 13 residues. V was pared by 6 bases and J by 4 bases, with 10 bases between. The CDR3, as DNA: TGTGCCAGTAGCATTCCCAGATACAATGAGCAGTTCTTC. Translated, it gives CASSIPRYNEQFF. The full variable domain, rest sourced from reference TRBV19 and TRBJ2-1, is DGGITQSPKYLFRKEGQNVTLSCEQNLNHDAMYWYRQDPGQGLRLIYYSQIVNDFQKGDIAEGYSVSREKKESFPLTVTSAQKNPTAFYLCASSIPRYNEQFFGPGTRLTVL.

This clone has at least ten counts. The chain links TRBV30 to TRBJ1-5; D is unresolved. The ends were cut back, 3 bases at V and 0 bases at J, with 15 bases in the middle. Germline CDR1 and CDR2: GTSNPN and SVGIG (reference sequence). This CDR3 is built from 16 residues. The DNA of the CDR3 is TGTGCCTGGAGAAGAGGACGAGGATATAGCAATCAGCCCCAGCATTTT. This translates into CAWRRGRGYSNQPQHF.

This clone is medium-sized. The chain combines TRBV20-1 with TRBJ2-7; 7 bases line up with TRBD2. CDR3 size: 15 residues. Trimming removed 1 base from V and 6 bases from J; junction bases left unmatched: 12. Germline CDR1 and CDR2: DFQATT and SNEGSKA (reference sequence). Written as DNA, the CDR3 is TGCAGTGCTAGAGGTTTTTTGGCGGGAGTAGGCGAGCAGTACTTC. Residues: CSARGFLAGVGEQYF.

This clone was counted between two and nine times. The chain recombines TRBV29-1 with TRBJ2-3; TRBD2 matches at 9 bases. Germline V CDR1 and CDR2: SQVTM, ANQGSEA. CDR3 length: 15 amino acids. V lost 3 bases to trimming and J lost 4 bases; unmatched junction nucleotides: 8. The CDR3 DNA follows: TGCAGCGTTGAGTGCGGGAGGGCCGGGGCAGATACGCAGTATTTT. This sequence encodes CSVECGRAGADTQYF.

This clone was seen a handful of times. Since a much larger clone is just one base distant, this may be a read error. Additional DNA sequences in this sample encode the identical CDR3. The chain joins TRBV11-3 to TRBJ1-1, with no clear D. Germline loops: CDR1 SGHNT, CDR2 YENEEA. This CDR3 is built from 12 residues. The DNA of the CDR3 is TGTGCCAGCAGCTTTGACGATAGAGAAGCTCTCTTT. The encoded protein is CASSFDDREALF.

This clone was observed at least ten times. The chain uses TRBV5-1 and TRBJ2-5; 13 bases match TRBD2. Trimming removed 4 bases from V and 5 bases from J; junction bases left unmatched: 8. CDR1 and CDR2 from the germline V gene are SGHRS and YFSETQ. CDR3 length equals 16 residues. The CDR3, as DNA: TGCGCCAGCAGCCCGGGACTAGCGGGATCCTCGGAGACCCAGTACTTC. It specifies CASSPGLAGSSETQYF.

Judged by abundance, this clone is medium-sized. CDR3 residues: CATSDSRTGTDTQYF. The CDR3 nucleotides read TGTGCCACCAGTGATTCCCGGACAGGCACAGATACGCAGTATTTT. This chain links TRBV24-1 with TRBJ2-3; perhaps TRBD1 as D (6 bases). V was cut by 2 bases and J by 1 base, with 9 bases left in between. The CDR3 loop spans 15 amino acids. Germline V gene lookup returns CDR1 KGHDR and CDR2 SFDVKD.

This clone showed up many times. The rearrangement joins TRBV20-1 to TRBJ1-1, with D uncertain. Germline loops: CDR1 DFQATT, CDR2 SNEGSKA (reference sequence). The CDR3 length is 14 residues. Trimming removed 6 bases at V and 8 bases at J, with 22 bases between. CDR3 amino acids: CSAPTSRREGEAFF. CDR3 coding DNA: TGCAGTGCCCCAACGTCAAGAAGGGAGGGAGAAGCTTTCTTT.

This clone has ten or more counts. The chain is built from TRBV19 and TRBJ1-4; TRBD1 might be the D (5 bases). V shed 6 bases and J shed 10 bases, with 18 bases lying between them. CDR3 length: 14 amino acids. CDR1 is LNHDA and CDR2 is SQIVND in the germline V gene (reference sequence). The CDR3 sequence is CASSQPGRHSKLFF. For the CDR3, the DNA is TGTGCCAGTAGCCAACCGGGACGACATTCAAAACTGTTTTTT.

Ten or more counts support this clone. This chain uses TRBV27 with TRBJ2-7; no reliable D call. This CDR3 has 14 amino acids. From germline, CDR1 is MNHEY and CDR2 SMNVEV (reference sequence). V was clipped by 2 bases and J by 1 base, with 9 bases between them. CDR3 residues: CASSLTGFSYEQYF. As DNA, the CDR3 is TGTGCCAGCAGTTTAACCGGATTTTCCTACGAGCAGTACTTC.

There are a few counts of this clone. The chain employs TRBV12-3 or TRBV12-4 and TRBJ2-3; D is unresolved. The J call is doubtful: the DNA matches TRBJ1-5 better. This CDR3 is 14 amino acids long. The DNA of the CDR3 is TGTGCCAGCAGCTCTAGCAGGTTACCGGGTACGCAGCATTTT. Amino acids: CASSSSRLPGTQHF.

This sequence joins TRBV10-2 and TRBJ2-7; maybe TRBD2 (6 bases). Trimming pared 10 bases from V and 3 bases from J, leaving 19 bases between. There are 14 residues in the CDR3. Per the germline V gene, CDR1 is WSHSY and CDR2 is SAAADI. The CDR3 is CAISIGSISYEQYF. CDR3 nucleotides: TGCGCCATCTCTATCGGGAGTATCAGCTACGAGCAGTACTTC.

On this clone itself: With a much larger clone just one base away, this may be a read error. CDR3 DNA: TGCGCCAGCAGCTTGGAGGGGGCAGGAGAGACCCAGCACTTC. It codes for CASSLEGAGETQHF. The chain employs TRBV5-1 and TRBJ2-5; 7 nucleotides line up with TRBD1. The CDR3 is made up of 14 amino acids. Germline CDR1 reads SGHRS; CDR2 reads YFSETQ.